What follows is one T cell receptor beta chain and its context. Its antigen is unidentified. CDR1 is PRHDT, CDR2 FYEKMQ, per germline (reference sequence). Trimming left V 5 bases short and J 4 bases short, with 6 bases between. The CDR3 spans 11 residues. These data belong to a study of T cell responses to AZD1222 COVID-19 vaccine. Study-level background: Pooling of second doses given at about 4 or about 12 weeks was done.

Whole-study findings and limits: Baseline serology detected seropositivity in only five or six AZD1222 recipients. Donor demographics were predominantly white British with a female majority; clonal diversity may be underestimated. Two AZD1222 administrations were followed by greater Spike-specific TCR breadth and depth.

TCRdb's table, derived via immunoSEQ multiplex PCR, lists solely in-frame clones and lacks some. The profile covers 170,000 or so clones, with 90% appearing a single time and about 2.6% taken by the ten largest. The chain carries TRBV13 and TRBJ2-7; no clear D gene. This TCR was sampled from an adult in good health. The specimen was peripheral blood, collected on day 0 of AZD1222 vaccination. The CDR3 protein is CASSAFYEQYF. The CDR3 coding sequence is TGTGCCAGCAGCGCATTTTACGAGCAGTACTTC.